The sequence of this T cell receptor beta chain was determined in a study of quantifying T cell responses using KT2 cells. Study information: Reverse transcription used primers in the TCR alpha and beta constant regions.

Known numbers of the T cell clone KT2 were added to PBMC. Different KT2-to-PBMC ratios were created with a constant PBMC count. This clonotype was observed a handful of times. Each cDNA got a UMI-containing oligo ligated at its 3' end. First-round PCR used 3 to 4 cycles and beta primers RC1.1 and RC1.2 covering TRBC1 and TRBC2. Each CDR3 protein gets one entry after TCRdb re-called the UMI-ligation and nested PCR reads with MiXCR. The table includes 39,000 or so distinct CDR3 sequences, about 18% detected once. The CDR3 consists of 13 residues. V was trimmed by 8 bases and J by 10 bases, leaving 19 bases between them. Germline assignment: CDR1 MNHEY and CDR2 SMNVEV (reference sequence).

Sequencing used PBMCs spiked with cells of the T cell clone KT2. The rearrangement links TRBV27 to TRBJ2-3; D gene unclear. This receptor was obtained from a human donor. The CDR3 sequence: CASQSPFGYAQYF. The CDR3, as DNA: TGTGCCAGCCAATCCCCTTTTGGGTATGCGCAGTATTTT.